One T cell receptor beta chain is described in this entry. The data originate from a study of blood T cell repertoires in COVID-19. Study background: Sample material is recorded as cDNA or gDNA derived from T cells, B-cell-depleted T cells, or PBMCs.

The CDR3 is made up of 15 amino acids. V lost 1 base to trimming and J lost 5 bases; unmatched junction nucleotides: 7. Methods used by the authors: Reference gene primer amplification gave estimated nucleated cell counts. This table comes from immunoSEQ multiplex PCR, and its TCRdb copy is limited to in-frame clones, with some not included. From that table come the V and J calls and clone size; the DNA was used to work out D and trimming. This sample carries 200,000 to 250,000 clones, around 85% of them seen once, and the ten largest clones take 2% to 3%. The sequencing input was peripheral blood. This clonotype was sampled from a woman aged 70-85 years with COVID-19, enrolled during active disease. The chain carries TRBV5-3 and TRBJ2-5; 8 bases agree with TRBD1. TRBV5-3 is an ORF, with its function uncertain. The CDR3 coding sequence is TGTGCCAGAAGCTTGCGGGCAGGGGGCTTTGAGACCCAGTACTTC. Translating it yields CARSLRAGGFETQYF.